The 16 T cell receptor beta chains below come from one sample, sequenced in a study of T cell responses to AZD1222 COVID-19 vaccine (dated by TCRdb to the early 2020s). Read against the paper, the sample's time point label means: baseline before first vaccination. Receptor amplification or capture employed the immunoSEQ multiplex PCR assay. TCRdb took over this immuneACCESS table, retaining in-frame rearrangements with V and J assigned. Such tables are incomplete; in checked studies, under half of the missing clones stem from an unresolved V gene, and the remainder is unexplained. In this sample the table shows around 160,000 clones, 90% to 95% of which occur a single time. About 2.1% of the sample lies in the top ten. The sequencing used peripheral blood, collected on day 0 of AZD1222 vaccination. The receptors shown here come from an adult in good health.

The rearrangement joins TRBV30 to TRBJ1-1; D remains ambiguous. Germline loops: CDR1 GTSNPN, CDR2 SVGIG (reference sequence). Trimming pared 2 bases from V and 1 base from J, leaving 5 bases between. This CDR3 contains 12 residues. The CDR3 sequence: CAWSFWNTEAFF. The CDR3 DNA sequence: TGTGCCTGGAGTTTCTGGAACACTGAAGCTTTCTTT.

The rearrangement uses TRBV9 and TRBJ2-7; 10 bases agree with TRBD1. The J segment lost 5 bases and the V segment lost 3 bases, leaving 5 bases of the junction unmatched. This CDR3 has 14 residues. Germline V gene sequence: CDR1 SGDLS, CDR2 YYNGEE. CDR3 coding DNA: TGTGCCAGCAGCGCGGGACAGGGGTTCGACGAGCAGTACTTC. Translated: CASSAGQGFDEQYF.

J is TRBJ2-4 and V is TRBV27; D is possibly TRBD1 (5 bases). CDR1 and CDR2 (germline): MNHEY, SMNVEV (reference sequence). This CDR3 is 16 amino acids long. Trimming shortened V by 3 bases and J by 0 bases, and 12 bases separated the two germline ends. CDR3 sequence reads: CASSFRTMVAKNIQYF. Written as DNA, the CDR3 is TGTGCCAGCAGTTTCAGGACAATGGTAGCCAAAAACATTCAGTACTTC.

The chain is built from TRBV24-1 and TRBJ2-1, with a possible D match to TRBD2 (5 bases). CDR1 KGHDR and CDR2 SFDVKD come from the germline V gene. CDR3 length: 17 amino acids. V was trimmed by 7 bases and J by 3 bases, leaving 21 bases between them. The CDR3 DNA is TGTGCCACCAGCTCGCGGGCGGGCCGACGACTCTACAATGAGCAGTTCTTC. Amino acid sequence: CATSSRAGRRLYNEQFF.

V is TRBV19 and J is TRBJ1-4; D might be TRBD1 (5 bases). The V and J ends lost 3 bases and 7 bases respectively, with 12 bases between them. Germline-derived CDR1 and CDR2 are LNHDA and SQIVND (reference sequence). The CDR3 sequence is 14 residues long. Here the CDR3 DNA reads TGTGCCAGTAGTATGTGGGACGGGGGTGAAAAACTGTTTTTT. Protein sequence: CASSMWDGGEKLFF.

The V gene is TRBV5-1, the J gene TRBJ2-7, with no clear D. The length of the CDR3 is 10 residues. Deletions cut 3 bases from V and 5 bases from J, with 3 bases between. CDR1 is SGHRS, CDR2 YFSETQ, per germline. In DNA form, the CDR3 reads TGCGCCAGCAGCTACCACGAGCAGTACTTC. It translates to CASSYHEQYF. The full variable domain, rest sourced from reference TRBV5-1 and TRBJ2-7, is KAGVTQTPRYLIKTRGQQVTLSCSPISGHRSVSWYQQTPGQGLQFLFEYFSETQRNKGNFPGRFSGRQFSNSRSEMNVSTLELGDSALYLCASSYHEQYFGPGTRLTVT.

The rearrangement uses TRBV25-1 and TRBJ2-1; 11 positions match TRBD1. CDR1 MGHDK and CDR2 SYGVNS come from the germline V gene. The V segment lost 3 bases and the J segment 4 bases; nucleotides outside the gene matches: 2. This CDR3 comprises 15 residues. CDR3 nucleotides: TGTGCCAGCAGTGAGGACAGGGGGCGATACAATGAGCAGTTCTTC. It specifies CASSEDRGRYNEQFF.

The gene calls are TRBV13 and TRBJ2-3; 9 nucleotides align to TRBD1. Germline V gives CDR1 PRHDT, CDR2 FYEKMQ (reference sequence). The V and J ends lost 8 bases and 1 base, in that order; junction bases with no gene match: 7. The CDR3 has 15 residues. CDR3 protein: CASQGQGMGTDTQYF. CDR3 DNA: TGTGCCAGCCAAGGACAGGGGATGGGCACAGATACGCAGTATTTT.

The V and J genes are TRBV6-5 and TRBJ2-5; 7 bases align to TRBD1. Germline CDR1 reads MNHEY; CDR2 reads SVGAGI. V gave up 6 bases and J gave up 4 bases; unmatched junction bases: 8. The CDR3 covers 14 residues. CDR3 coding DNA: TGTGCCAGCAGCGCTACAGGGGTCGGAGAGACCCAGTACTTC. Residues: CASSATGVGETQYF.

The chain uses TRBV19 and TRBJ2-2; 7 bases line up with TRBD1. The ends lost 8 bases at V and 0 bases at J; junction bases unmatched: 3. The V gene's germline CDR1 is LNHDA and CDR2 SQIVND (reference sequence). This CDR3 region has 14 residues. The chain's CDR3 is CASSDRANTGELFF. The DNA of the CDR3 is TGTGCCAGTTCCGACAGGGCGAACACCGGGGAGCTGTTTTTT.

This chain links TRBV18 with TRBJ2-2; D is undetermined. CDR1 is KGHSH and CDR2 is LQKENI in the germline V gene. Trimming took off 1 base at V and 4 bases at J, with 10 bases between the two ends. CDR3 size: 15 residues. This chain's CDR3 is CASSPQGSSTGELFF. The CDR3 DNA reads as TGTGCCAGCTCACCACAGGGATCGAGCACCGGGGAGCTGTTTTTT. The full variable domain, completed using reference TRBV18 and TRBJ2-2, is NAGVMQNPRHLVRRRGQEARLRCSPMKGHSHVYWYRQLPEEGLKFMVYLQKENIIDESGMPKERFSAEFPKEGPSILRIQQVVRGDSAAYFCASSPQGSSTGELFFGEGSRLTVL.

The J gene is TRBJ2-7, the V gene TRBV19; D is possibly TRBD1 (6 bases). Germline V gene data show CDR1 as LNHDA and CDR2 as SQIVND (reference sequence). This CDR3 comprises 13 residues. V was pared by 6 bases and J by 3 bases, with 12 bases between. CDR3 protein: CASSWDIGYEQYF. CDR3 sequence (DNA): TGTGCCAGTAGCTGGGACATAGGCTACGAGCAGTACTTC.

The count of this clone is one. V gene TRBV5-1 combines with J gene TRBJ2-1, with a tentative D call TRBD2 (6 bases). Per the germline V gene, CDR1 is SGHRS and CDR2 is YFSETQ. With 5 bases removed from V and 0 bases from J, the gap between germline ends came to 15 bases. The length of the CDR3 is 16 residues. The DNA for the CDR3 is TGCGCCAGCAGTGACGTCGGGGGTAGCTCCTACAATGAGCAGTTCTTC. Amino acid sequence: CASSDVGGSSYNEQFF.

V usage is TRBV6-5 and J usage is TRBJ2-2, with TRBD1 matching over 7 bases. Germline V CDR1 and CDR2: MNHEY, SVGAGI. V gave up 6 bases and J gave up 2 bases; unmatched junction bases: 3. The CDR3 loop spans 14 amino acids. CDR3 bases: TGTGCCAGCAGGCGACAGGGTAACACCGGGGAGCTGTTTTTT. Protein: CASRRQGNTGELFF.

The chain uses TRBV6-1 and TRBJ1-1, with D maybe TRBD1 (6 bases). The CDR3 contains 17 residues. Between the trimmed V and J ends, which lost 4 bases and 1 base, there was a span of 19 bases. The germline V gene has CDR1 MNHNS and CDR2 SASEGT. CDR3 bases: TGTGCCAGCAGTGTTTATTCCCTGGCAGGGGCGAACACTGAAGCTTTCTTT. Translating it yields CASSVYSLAGANTEAFF.

The V and J genes are TRBV15 and TRBJ2-1, with 9 bases fitting TRBD1. The CDR3 is made up of 15 amino acids. Germline V gene lookup returns CDR1 LNHNV and CDR2 YYDKDF (reference sequence). The V and J ends lost 4 bases and 4 bases, in that order; junction bases with no gene match: 5. In nucleotides, the CDR3 is TGTGCCACCAGCAAACAGGGGGCGAGATACAATGAGCAGTTCTTC. As protein: CATSKQGARYNEQFF.